The rows below give T cell receptor beta chains drawn from one sample of a study of blood T cell repertoires in COVID-19. Profiling relied on immunoSEQ multiplex PCR, and the TCRdb table lists in-frame clones only, not all of them. The table records 60,000 to 80,000 clones, roughly nine tenths of them present only once. The sequenced material came from peripheral blood. Receptor source: an older woman with COVID-19, enrolled during active disease. CDR3s leave out the opening cysteine and the closing phenylalanine or tryptophan. Fields, in order: V gene, J gene, CDR3 length, CDR3 protein.

>TRBV19|TRBJ2-7|14
ASSVRTSGRTYEQY
>TRBV5-1|TRBJ2-2|14
ASSRTGGAGTGELF
>TRBV7-9|TRBJ2-7|12
ASSLRDRGLGQY
>TRBV19|TRBJ2-7|12
ASTPDGGPYEQY
>TRBV15|TRBJ1-5|13
ATSRDQGGDQPQH
>TRBV7-2|TRBJ2-1|13
ASSLAPAVGGEQF
>TRBV5-3|TRBJ2-7|14
ARSKGTSGDSDEQY
>TRBV24-1|TRBJ1-2|10
ATSALGLRYT
>TRBV27|TRBJ1-1|12
ASTLTEQNTEAF
>TRBV7-2|TRBJ2-7|11
ASSSSGSYEQY
>TRBV6-5|TRBJ1-1|11
ASSRQGATEAF
>TRBV24-1|TRBJ1-2|14
ATSDTHPDRGHGYT
>TRBV9|TRBJ1-1|14
ASSVGAGGLNTEAF
>TRBV19|TRBJ1-2|13
ASSMGGRRGSGYT
>TRBV5-1|TRBJ2-1|10
ASSLVGGTQF
>TRBV7-7|TRBJ2-1|13
ASSLVGGGFDEQF
>TRBV6-5|TRBJ1-5|13
ASSRGTDFNQPQH
>TRBV12-3/TRBV12-4|TRBJ1-1|11
ASSHSTEGEAF
>TRBV5-1|TRBJ2-7|13
ASSLGQGASYEQY
>TRBV6-5|TRBJ1-2|13
ASSYRGRGGYGYT
>TRBV3-1/TRBV3-2|TRBJ2-1|13
ASSQVGLAGVEQF
>TRBV12-5|TRBJ1-5|11
ASGNGHNQPQH
>TRBV7-6|TRBJ1-3|12
ASSFDRAGNTIY
>TRBV5-1|TRBJ2-2|14
ASSLMVVRRTGELF
>TRBV28|TRBJ2-7|15
ASSLAGGSLRMGEQY
>TRBV4-2|TRBJ1-5|14
ASSQGTGTSNQPQH
>TRBV6-6|TRBJ1-5|13
ASSYRGRMDQPQH
>TRBV21-1|TRBJ1-6|10
ASSPSVAPLH
>TRBV28|TRBJ2-6|15
ATSPGHTLSGANVLT
>TRBV19|TRBJ1-1|11
ASSTGVGTEAF
>TRBV28|TRBJ1-2|14
ASSSPAGGAFYGYT
>TRBV28|TRBJ2-7|17
ASSLSRRTSGSVSDEQY
>TRBV7-2|TRBJ2-4|13
ASRSSGGTGGIQY
>TRBV18|TRBJ1-4|13
ASSPPGQYNEKLF
>TRBV2|TRBJ1-1|13
ASRRHGQPNTEAF
>TRBV9|TRBJ1-3|13
ASTTSGSGGNTIY
>TRBV30|TRBJ1-4|9
AWSPQEKLF
>TRBV19|TRBJ2-1|12
ASSLTGGRNEQF
>TRBV24-1|TRBJ1-4|14
ATSDSRTGLNEKLF
>TRBV19|TRBJ2-4|12
ASSSRGPENIQY
>TRBV5-5|TRBJ2-5|13
ASSPPAGLQETQY
>TRBV6-5|TRBJ2-7|11
ASSREGRYEQY
>TRBV6-5|TRBJ1-3|13
ASRPPGGRRNTIY
>TRBV5-1|TRBJ2-7|11
ASKRFSSYEQY
>TRBV27|TRBJ2-7|11
ASASIVTYEQY
>TRBV28|TRBJ1-3|13
ASSTHSAGGNTIY
>TRBV13|TRBJ1-5|13
ASSWGRGSNQPQH
>TRBV24-1|TRBJ1-2|11
ATSDTGFYGYT